These 13 T cell receptor beta chains came from one sample sequenced in a study of T cells after yellow fever vaccination. TCRdb called the 5' RACE reads again in MiXCR, with one record for every CDR3 protein. Of a few hundred thousand distinct CDR3 sequences in the sample, approximately 16% are singletons; the top ten hold roughly a sixth. The sequenced sample was PBMCs, obtained 4 to 6 days after the first yellow fever vaccination. These receptors were collected from a man younger than 35 who received the YFV17D yellow fever vaccine.

The chain joins TRBV7-2 to TRBJ2-4; 9 nucleotides match TRBD2. This CDR3 region has 13 residues. Germline V gives CDR1 SGHTA, CDR2 FQGNSA. The trim removed 1 base at V and 11 bases at J, leaving 3 bases unmatched. The DNA for the CDR3 is TGTGCCAGCAGCTTAGACGTAGCGGGGGTTCAGTACTTC. Amino acid sequence: CASSLDVAGVQYF.

The chain recombines TRBV4-1 with TRBJ2-1; 8 bases align to TRBD1. The V gene end was trimmed by 3 bases and the J gene end by 7 bases; junction bases not matched to a gene: 14. Germline V gene lookup returns CDR1 MGHRA and CDR2 YSYEKL. The CDR3 totals 17 residues. CDR3 amino acids: CASSHSATDRVLNEQFF. The CDR3 nucleotides are TGCGCCAGCAGCCACTCGGCTACGGACAGGGTTTTGAATGAGCAGTTCTTC.

The chain uses TRBV11-2 and TRBJ1-4; D is unclear. Deletions cut 5 bases from V and 7 bases from J, with 11 bases between. Germline lookup yields CDR1 SGHAT and CDR2 FQNNGV. The CDR3 loop spans 13 amino acids. CDR3 in amino acids: CASSRDRTEKLFF. For the CDR3, the DNA is TGTGCCAGCAGCCGGGATCGGACTGAAAAACTGTTTTTT.

A few counts support this clonotype. V and J are TRBV4-2 and TRBJ1-6; D ambiguous. The V gene's germline CDR1 is LGHNA and CDR2 YNFKEQ. This CDR3 contains 15 residues. The V and J ends lost 4 bases and 0 bases respectively, with 7 bases between them. The CDR3 DNA reads as TGTGCCAGCAGCCCTCGGAGCTCCTATAATTCACCCCTCCACTTT. Its translation is CASSPRSSYNSPLHF.

V gene TRBV4-2 combines with J gene TRBJ1-5; the D is unclear. Germline loops: CDR1 LGHNA, CDR2 YNFKEQ. The V end was cut by 0 bases, the J end by 3 bases, with 6 bases between. The CDR3 sequence is 14 residues long. The CDR3 reads CASSQEGFNQPQHF. The CDR3 coding sequence is TGTGCCAGCAGCCAAGAGGGGTTCAATCAGCCCCAGCATTTT.

This clonotype was seen more than once but under ten times. The chain joins TRBV3-1 to TRBJ1-3; tentatively, D is TRBD1 (6 bases). The CDR3 extends over 19 amino acids. V was clipped by 4 bases and J by 2 bases, with 24 bases between them. Germline V gives CDR1 LGHDT, CDR2 YNNKEL (reference sequence). The CDR3 sequence: CASSPHPSLGRGPGNTIYF. The CDR3 DNA reads TGTGCCAGCAGCCCCCACCCGAGCCTCGGCAGGGGCCCTGGAAACACCATATATTTT.

This clonotype was seen only a few times. The genes are TRBV6-5 and TRBJ2-6; D perhaps matches TRBD2 (6 bases). The germline gives CDR1 MNHEY, CDR2 SVGAGI. The CDR3 sequence is 17 residues long. The ends were cut back, 2 bases at V and 0 bases at J, with 11 bases in the middle. This chain's CDR3 is CASSYVGGNSGANVLTF. The CDR3 coding sequence is TGTGCCAGCAGTTACGTCGGGGGAAACTCTGGGGCCAACGTCCTGACTTTC.

This chain links TRBV5-1 with TRBJ2-5; 7 nucleotides line up with TRBD2. Germline CDR1 reads SGHRS; CDR2 reads YFSETQ. V trimming: 4 bases; J trimming: 2 bases; junction bases outside the gene matches: 8. The CDR3 consists of 15 residues. Here the CDR3 DNA reads TGCGCCAGCAGCCAACTGGCGGGGGTACAAGAGACCCAGTACTTC. Translating it yields CASSQLAGVQETQYF.

In its sample, this clonotype was seen a few times. V usage is TRBV9 and J usage is TRBJ1-6; possibly TRBD1 for D (6 bases). This CDR3 spans 15 amino acids. Germline CDR1 is SGDLS and CDR2 is YYNGEE. Trimming left V 3 bases short and J 8 bases short, with 15 bases between. CDR3 DNA: TGTGCCAGCAGCGGCCCAGGGGAACGGTATTCACCCCTCCACTTT. Amino acids: CASSGPGERYSPLHF.

V usage is TRBV5-8 and J usage is TRBJ1-1, with D perhaps TRBD1 (5 bases). V lost 0 bases to trimming and J lost 8 bases, with 11 bases between them. There are 13 residues in the CDR3. Germline V CDR1 and CDR2: SGHTS, YDEGEE. The CDR3 spells CASSLVRQGEAFF. Here the CDR3 DNA reads TGTGCCAGCAGCTTGGTCCGGCAGGGCGAAGCTTTCTTT. The whole variable domain, filled in from reference TRBV5-8 and TRBJ1-1, reads EAGVTQSPTHLIKTRGQQATLRCSPISGHTSVYWYQQALGLGLQFLLWYDEGEERNRGNFPPRFSGRQFPNYSSELNVNALELEDSALYLCASSLVRQGEAFFGQGTRLTVV.

Comments on this clonotype: Germline is not matched at one junction end, which may reflect a read error. The V and J genes are TRBV28 and TRBJ2-5; tentative D call: TRBD1 (6 bases). CDR1 MDHEN and CDR2 SYDVKM come from the germline V gene. The CDR3 has 13 residues. CDR3 in DNA: TGTGCCAGCAGTTTTGAGGGGGAGAAGACCCCGTACTTC. Residues: CASSFEGEKTPYF.

This clonotype was counted only a few times. The chain couples TRBV15 to TRBJ2-7; maybe TRBD1 (6 bases). Germline-derived CDR1 and CDR2 are LNHNV and YYDKDF (reference sequence). V lost 3 bases to trimming and J lost 4 bases, with 7 bases between them. The CDR3 is 12 amino acids. For the CDR3, the DNA is TGTGCCACCAGCAGTAGGGGGTACGAGCAGTACGTC. It encodes CATSSRGYEQYV.

This clonotype was seen a handful of times. The chain couples TRBV5-1 to TRBJ2-7; possible D gene TRBD2, 6 bases. The V end was cut by 4 bases, the J end by 2 bases, with 13 bases between. CDR3 size: 14 residues. Per germline, CDR1 SGHRS and CDR2 YFSETQ. DNA of the CDR3: TGCGCCAGCAGCGCGGGACTGAACCCCTACGAGCAGTACTTC. It codes for CASSAGLNPYEQYF.